Given below is one TCR beta chain in context. This clonotype was recorded many times. Its binding antigen is unknown. Base-call qualities are not available, and no considerably larger clone is one nucleotide away. Two rounds of multiplex PCR were used to amplify the TCR beta CDR3 region from genomic DNA. The first PCR round used primers specific to each TRBV and TRBJ gene, with sequences filed in Chinese patent CN105087789A. Universal primers were used in the second round of PCR. The Roche High Pure PCR Template Preparation Kit was used to extract genomic DNA from frozen PBMCs. Paired-end sequencing with 151 bp reads was performed on the libraries using an Illumina HiSeq 3000. The authors' pipeline ran thus. Raw reads lacking the multiplex PCR primer sequences were removed with CutAdapt. Using PEAR, the high-quality paired reads were merged into contigs. MiXCR assigned TRB V, D and J gene segments to each contig by aligning to reference sequences. CDR3 sequences were clustered by base quality and sequence similarity to remove sequencing errors. Diversity was measured as Shannon entropy normalized by the natural log of productive TCR sequence number. One minus Shannon entropy divided by the natural log of the number of unique clonotypes was used as the definition of clonality. The Youden index of ROC curves was used to select progression-free survival cut-offs for repertoire metrics, and analyses were performed in R 3.5.3. TCRdb took the public reads, trimmed them with fastp at Q25, ran MiXCR for clone calling and kept in-frame beta chains. Records with the same CDR3 protein are collapsed into one entry carrying the most frequent genes and DNA. The V and J calls here are based on TCRdb, not the publication. Across this sample there are tens of thousands of distinct CDR3 sequences, with approximately 25% seen only once. The top ten clonotypes cover around a quarter of the sample.

All patients had node-negative disease on CT and PET/CT, and none had a history of other malignancies or prior chemotherapy or radiotherapy. At each of two time points, about 6 milliliters of peripheral venous blood were collected in EDTA tubes. Ficoll-Paque Plus density-gradient centrifugation was used to isolate PBMCs. Samples were stored at -80°C immediately after collection until analysis. This record belongs to a study of prognosis after radiotherapy for stage I lung cancer (dated by TCRdb to about 2021). About the investigation overall: Fewer than 20 stage I NSCLC patients were enrolled in Nanjing, China, between April 2018 and early 2019. Using image-guided IMRT or VMAT, SBRT was delivered in 3 to 5 fractions at a biologically effective dose of at least 100 Gy. Squamous cell carcinoma histology was identified in 6 to 8 patients, and adenocarcinoma histology was identified in more than 10 patients. The cohort included about a dozen men and about six women, with a median age of roughly 74 years and a range of about 53 to 90 years. Newly diagnosed primary stage I lung tumors were present in about 13 patients, and oligometastatic NSCLC after surgical resection of the primary tumor was present in a handful of patients. Peripheral blood TCR beta repertoires were profiled in stage I NSCLC patients before and after stereotactic body radiotherapy, and the study then linked these repertoires to distant failure. All patients were regarded as medically inoperable, because of comorbidities in about eleven patients and refusal of surgery in more than 5 patients. Distant metastases were developed by four of the 19 patients after SBRT, at a median of roughly 7 months, whereas no significant progression was observed in the other 15 patients. No patient received concurrent therapy alongside SBRT. The study sequenced 40 or so blood samples from 20 or so patients, one before and one after SBRT per patient.

General findings and caveats noted by the study authors: Differences by metastasis status were reportedly seen in TRBV and TRBJ usage frequencies, involving two V genes at baseline and, after SBRT, nine or ten V genes and two J genes. After SBRT, the number of unique TCR clones decreased (median roughly 10,000 before versus some 6,400 after; Wilcoxon paired P=0.011). Post-SBRT Shannon entropy and its change from baseline were lower in patients who developed distant metastases; baseline Shannon entropy was not associated with metastases. All reported P values were unadjusted for multiple comparisons. The study was limited by its small cohort and short follow-up, and the findings require independent validation. No determination of tumor specificity was made for expanded TCR clones.

This clonotype was obtained from a donor of 50 years or more with non-small cell lung cancer. This specimen was PBMCs, taken before or after stereotactic body radiation therapy (not recorded which).

The CDR3 region reads CASSLSREQFF. The sequenced DNA is TGTGCCAGCAGTTTATCGCGTGAGCAGTTCTTC. Recombination joined TRBV28 with TRBJ2-1; the D gene assignment is ambiguous. The trim is 1 base for V and 9 bases for J, with a gap of 4 bases between the germline ends. Measured from the cysteine to the phenylalanine, the CDR3 is 11 residues long. Only the CDR3 part of the read is kept: 33 bases, read in frame from the first base. CDR1 and CDR2 were assigned from the germline V gene as MDHEN and SYDVKM.